The 13 T cell receptor beta chains presented below share a single source sample, sequenced in a study of blood T cell repertoires in COVID-19. Assay: immunoSEQ multiplex PCR; the TCRdb copy retains only in-frame clones and omits some. Of 250,000 to 300,000 clones in the sample, about 88% were seen once. Sequenced sample: peripheral blood. All receptors come from a woman aged 40-49 years who had recovered from COVID-19.

Comment on this clone: The sample carries other DNA sequences with the same CDR3. The genes are TRBV4-1 and TRBJ2-1, with D perhaps matching TRBD1 (6 bases). CDR3 length: 14 residues. The V end lost 6 bases, the J end lost 8 bases, and 17 bases lay between the germline ends. Germline CDR1 and CDR2: MGHRA and YSYEKL. CDR3: CASSGDKGRHEQFF. CDR3 coding DNA: TGCGCCAGCAGTGGGGACAAGGGGCGCCATGAGCAGTTCTTC.

This clone was picked up a small number of times. The chain combines TRBV2 with TRBJ2-7; a possible D gene is TRBD2 (5 bases). The CDR3 is made up of 14 amino acids. The germline V gene has CDR1 SNHLY and CDR2 FYNNEI. Trimming stripped 7 bases from V and 3 bases from J, with 16 bases between. Here the CDR3 reads CASTQSTGDYEQYV. The CDR3 DNA sequence: TGTGCCAGCACCCAGAGTACCGGGGACTACGAGCAGTACGTC.

This rearrangement joins TRBV7-6 to TRBJ2-7; 9 bases match TRBD2. The CDR3 contains 15 residues. V trimming: 3 bases; J trimming: 4 bases; junction bases outside the gene matches: 7. Germline CDR1 SGHVS, CDR2 FNYEAQ. In DNA form, the CDR3 reads TGTGCCAGCAGCTTGGTAGCGGGAGTGGAATACGAGCAGTACTTC. It yields the protein CASSLVAGVEYEQYF. The entire variable domain, with the rest obtained from reference TRBV7-6 and TRBJ2-7, is as follows: GAGVSQSPRYKVTKRGQDVALRCDPISGHVSLYWYRQALGQGPEFLTYFNYEAQQDKSGLPNDRFSAERPEGSISTLTIQRTEQRDSAMYRCASSLVAGVEYEQYFGPGTRLTVT.

The chain couples TRBV5-1 to TRBJ2-1; 15 positions agree with TRBD2. The CDR3 consists of 17 residues. Germline V gene lookup returns CDR1 SGHRS and CDR2 YFSETQ. V was pared by 4 bases and J by 9 bases, with 11 bases of the junction left unmatched. CDR3 amino acids: CASSPGLAGGPGGEQFF. CDR3 DNA sequence: TGCGCCAGCAGCCCGGGACTAGCGGGAGGCCCGGGGGGTGAGCAGTTCTTC. Full variable domain (rest looked up from reference TRBV5-1 and TRBJ2-1): KAGVTQTPRYLIKTRGQQVTLSCSPISGHRSVSWYQQTPGQGLQFLFEYFSETQRNKGNFPGRFSGRQFSNSRSEMNVSTLELGDSALYLCASSPGLAGGPGGEQFFGPGTRLTVL.

This rearrangement joins TRBV19 to TRBJ1-1; TRBD1 matches at 7 bases. Germline lookup yields CDR1 LNHDA and CDR2 SQIVND (reference sequence). V lost 6 bases, J lost 5 bases, and 12 bases stayed unmatched. CDR3 length: 15 amino acids. The CDR3: CASRRPTGRMTEAFF. The CDR3 DNA reads TGTGCCAGTAGAAGACCGACAGGGCGTATGACTGAAGCTTTCTTT.

The rearrangement joins TRBV19 to TRBJ2-2; 7 bases map to TRBD2. The CDR3 runs to 15 residues. CDR1 and CDR2 (germline): LNHDA, SQIVND (reference sequence). The trim removed 3 bases at V and 4 bases at J, leaving 5 bases unmatched. CDR3 nucleotide sequence: TGTGCCAGTAGTATCACGGGAGGTGGCACCGGGGAGCTGTTTTTT. Protein sequence: CASSITGGGTGELFF.

The J gene is TRBJ2-7, the V gene TRBV9; the D gene is possibly TRBD1 (6 bases). Trimming took off 4 bases at V and 1 base at J, with 15 bases between the two ends. The germline V gene has CDR1 SGDLS and CDR2 YYNGEE. The CDR3 length is 15 residues. CDR3 protein: CASSPLGTPSYEQYF. The CDR3 DNA follows: TGTGCCAGCAGCCCCCTGGGGACACCATCCTACGAGCAGTACTTC.

The rearrangement uses TRBV28 and TRBJ2-5; the match to TRBD1 covers 9 bases. CDR1 is MDHEN and CDR2 is SYDVKM in the germline V gene. The CDR3 spans 15 residues. With V trimmed by 6 bases and J by 5 bases, 10 bases remained unmatched. The CDR3 reads CASSHLTGGRETQYF. The CDR3 DNA sequence: TGTGCCAGCAGCCACCTGACAGGGGGACGGGAGACCCAGTACTTC.

This chain uses TRBV9 with TRBJ2-5; 11 bases are a match to TRBD1. CDR1 SGDLS and CDR2 YYNGEE come from the germline V gene. Losses at the gene ends were 3 bases for V and 5 bases for J; bases not matched to a gene: 9. This CDR3 spans 16 amino acids. CDR3 amino acids: CASSGRTGGAGETQYF. DNA for the CDR3: TGTGCCAGCAGCGGCCGGACAGGGGGCGCGGGGGAGACCCAGTACTTC.

This sequence joins TRBV28 and TRBJ2-3; weak D call: TRBD2 (7 bases). Germline V gene data show CDR1 as MDHEN and CDR2 as SYDVKM. The CDR3 length is 15 residues. Trimming removed 5 bases at V and 8 bases at J, with 20 bases between. In DNA, the CDR3 is TGTGCCAGCAGTCCCCCCGGCCCGAGGGGGGGTACGCAGTATTTT. Amino acids: CASSPPGPRGGTQYF.

The chain carries TRBV3-1 (or the pseudogene TRBV3-2) and TRBJ2-2; 12 bases are a match to TRBD2. With 5 bases clipped from V and 4 bases from J, the junction kept 2 bases outside the gene matches. Per the germline V gene, CDR1 is LGHDT and CDR2 is YNNKEL (reference sequence). The CDR3 runs 15 residues. The CDR3 DNA reads TGTGCCAGCAGCTGGGGACTAGCGGGCACCGGGGAGCTGTTTTTT. This translates into CASSWGLAGTGELFF.

On this clone: Distinct nucleotide sequences in the sample also encode this CDR3. The V and J genes are TRBV25-1 and TRBJ2-7; 8 positions agree with TRBD2. CDR3 size: 12 residues. CDR1 MGHDK and CDR2 SYGVNS come from the germline V gene. The trim removed 6 bases at V and 4 bases at J, leaving 2 bases unmatched. As DNA, the CDR3 is TGTGCCAGCAGCGGGAGGGTTTACGAGCAGTACTTC. Its protein product is CASSGRVYEQYF.

The table lists this clone with a few counts. This chain uses TRBV5-1 with TRBJ1-4, with D possibly TRBD1 on 6 matching bases. The length of the CDR3 is 16 residues. Germline V gene data show CDR1 as SGHRS and CDR2 as YFSETQ. Deletions cut 1 base from V and 2 bases from J, with 12 bases between. The CDR3 protein is CASSLNQQGTNEKLFF. In DNA form, the CDR3 reads TGCGCCAGCAGCTTGAATCAACAGGGCACTAATGAAAAACTGTTTTTT.